This T cell receptor (beta chain) was recovered during a study of shared clonotypes between healthy human individuals. This clone was recorded once. Its antigen remains unidentified. The method was immunoSEQ multiplex PCR; TCRdb's version includes in-frame clones alone and lacks a portion of them. The sample holds hundreds of thousands of clones; nearly 95% are singletons and the top ten take less than 25%. V lost 2 bases and J 0 bases, leaving 5 bases between the germline ends. Germline values: CDR1 MNHEY, CDR2 SVGAGI. This CDR3 region has 14 residues. Study results and caveats: Among non-shared clonotypes, generation probabilities were lower than among those shared by all four donors. It was anticipated that sequencing depth would influence how many clonotypes donors shared.

It was CD45RO-negative cells, positively selected for CCR7, that made up naive CD8 cells, with terminally differentiated effector memory CD45RA+ cells excluded. The healthy adult donors were HIV-negative and reported no recent acute infections or vaccinations. The sequenced sample was naive CD8+ T cells sorted from blood. This clonotype was obtained from a man aged 30-40 years in good health. The rearrangement joins TRBV6-5 to TRBJ2-4; no clear D gene. CDR3 DNA: TGTGCCAGCAGTTACAGTACAGCCAAAAACATTCAGTACTTC. It is translated as CASSYSTAKNIQYF.